The table lists the clone carrying this TCR beta chain with a few counts. Living in under 30 US areas, the participants were between roughly 18 and 89 years of age. Assignment of participants to cohorts was predicated upon participant-reported clinical history. Symptom resolution, clearance, or two negative PCRs marked the recovered donors of Cohort 3. The CDR3 length is 15 residues. The germline CDR1 and CDR2 sequences are SEHNR and FQNEAQ (reference sequence). V was clipped by 5 bases and J by 4 bases; unmatched bases: 10. The data were taken from a study of blood T cell repertoires in COVID-19. Generated by immunoSEQ multiplex PCR, the TCRdb table keeps only in-frame clones and is missing some. Counted here are hundreds of thousands of clones, roughly 84% occurring once; the ten biggest clones make up approximately 6.5%.

The V gene is TRBV7-9, the J gene TRBJ1-2; 7 bases map to TRBD1. Sequencing input: PBMCs or T cells enriched from blood (not recorded which). The source is a woman between 40 and 55 years old who had recovered from COVID-19. The CDR3 nucleotides are TGTGCCAGCAGCCAAGGACAGGACCCCATCTATGGCTACACCTTC. This encodes CASSQGQDPIYGYTF.